This TCR beta chain was identified in a study of PD-L1 blockade in urothelial cancer. Time point indicated: pretreatment peripheral blood. Clones were sequenced by immunoSEQ multiplex PCR, and TCRdb holds only the in-frame ones, with some missing. The profile covers some 65,000 clones, with 81% appearing a single time and 2.5% to 4% taken by the ten largest. Here the sequenced sample was PBMCs, taken around atezolizumab (anti-PD-L1) treatment. The clonotype comes from a man between 70 and 80 years old with urothelial cancer.

The CDR3 sequence: CATSRGGTGDTQYF. In nucleotides, the CDR3 is TGTGCCACCAGCAGAGGAGGGACAGGAGATACGCAGTATTTT. The V and J genes are TRBV15 and TRBJ2-3, with 8 positions matching TRBD1. The trim removed 1 base at V and 5 bases at J, leaving 2 bases unmatched. CDR1 and CDR2 (germline): LNHNV, YYDKDF (reference sequence). This CDR3 has 14 amino acids. Full variable domain (remainder filled in from reference TRBV15 and TRBJ2-3): DAMVIQNPRYQVTQFGKPVTLSCSQTLNHNVMYWYQQKSSQAPKLLFHYYDKDFNNEADTPDNFQSRRPNTSFCFLDIRSPGLGDTAMYLCATSRGGTGDTQYFGPGTRLTVL.